Here is one T cell receptor beta chain with its context. Its antigen is unknown. This entry comes from a study of tumor-infiltrating lymphocytes in glioblastoma multiforme. Per germline, CDR1 SGHNT and CDR2 YENEEA. V lost 3 bases to trimming and J lost 4 bases, with 15 bases between them. The CDR3 runs 16 residues. Three nested ARM-PCR rounds with V-beta and C-beta primers built TCRB libraries. TCRB-specific cDNA synthesis used approximately 0.52 ug of total RNA. Unique molecular identifiers were not described for the libraries. TCRdb reprocessed the multiplex PCR reads via MiXCR and lists one record per CDR3 protein. The sample holds nearly 20,000 distinct CDR3 sequences, approximately 70% seen once. Study conclusions and caveats: T cells were not sorted into functional subsets.

The sample consisted of peripheral blood. The rearrangement joins TRBV11-3 to TRBJ2-2, with a possible D match to TRBD2 (5 bases). The sequence was collected from a male donor with glioblastoma. The CDR3 is CASSLGAARGTGELFF. The DNA for the CDR3 is TGTGCCAGCAGCTTGGGCGCGGCCCGGGGCACCGGGGAGCTGTTTTTT.